This passage covers 8 T cell receptor beta chains from one sample sequenced in a study of HIV-infected children after antiretroviral therapy interruption. Treatment: PENTA 11 planned treatment interruption arm or continuous ART arm. Unique molecular identifiers were included in an RNA-based 3' RACE TCR library. TCRdb redid the calling of the 3' RACE reads with MiXCR, one entry per CDR3 protein. The profile covers about 37,000 distinct CDR3 sequences, with approximately 7% appearing a single time and about 1% taken by the ten largest. The specimen was CD45RA+ CD4+ T cells from PBMCs, pooled from several time points, collected from a donor given antiretroviral therapy, either interrupted or continuous. Documented subset: naive CD4+ CD45RA+ CD45RO- T cells. The receptor set was obtained from a pool of human donors with HIV.

This clonotype was counted many times. This chain links TRBV9 with TRBJ2-1; 8 bases align to TRBD2. V shed 4 bases and J 2 bases; nucleotides not matched to a gene: 5. CDR1 and CDR2 (germline): SGDLS, YYNGEE. CDR3 length equals 15 residues. The CDR3 region has the DNA TGTGCCAGCAGCCTTACTAGCGGTCCCTACAATGAGCAGTTCTTC. It yields the protein CASSLTSGPYNEQFF.

This clonotype was found many times. This rearrangement joins TRBV7-6 to TRBJ2-1; D is perhaps TRBD2 (7 bases). Between the trimmed V and J ends, which lost 0 bases and 1 base, there was a span of 19 bases. CDR1 SGHVS and CDR2 FNYEAQ come from the germline V gene. CDR3 size: 19 residues. CDR3 protein: CASSLAPGGGSSSYNEQFF. CDR3 sequence (DNA): TGTGCCAGCAGCTTAGCGCCGGGCGGGGGCTCCTCGTCCTACAATGAGCAGTTCTTC.

The V call is TRBV20-1, the J call TRBJ2-7, with 9 nucleotides matching TRBD2. The CDR3 has 15 residues. V lost 0 bases to trimming and J lost 6 bases; unmatched junction nucleotides: 9. Germline V gene lookup returns CDR1 DFQATT and CDR2 SNEGSKA (reference sequence). CDR3 DNA: TGCAGTGCTAGAGACACCGGGACTAGCTTACCCGAGCAGTACTTC. This sequence encodes CSARDTGTSLPEQYF.

This clonotype was counted only a few times. The chain recombines TRBV5-4 with TRBJ2-5, with TRBD1 identical over 9 bases. Trimming cost V 3 bases and J 5 bases; bases outside gene matches: 11. CDR3 length: 16 amino acids. From germline, CDR1 is SGHNT and CDR2 YYREEE (reference sequence). CDR3 sequence (DNA): TGTGCCAGCAGCTCTGTCCCGGGACAGGGATCGGAGACCCAGTACTTC. Its translation: CASSSVPGQGSETQYF.

This clonotype was found many times. V gene TRBV6-5 combines with J gene TRBJ2-1, with a tentative D call TRBD2 (7 bases). The CDR3 has 15 amino acids. Germline V gene data show CDR1 as MNHEY and CDR2 as SVGAGI. V lost 2 bases and J lost 6, with 14 bases in between. CDR3 sequence: CASSYGGAGGNEQFF. The CDR3 DNA reads TGTGCCAGCAGTTACGGGGGGGCCGGGGGCAATGAGCAGTTCTTC.

The V and J genes are TRBV6-6 and TRBJ1-2; D unresolved. In germline, CDR1 is MNHNY, CDR2 SVGAGI (reference sequence). Trimming shortened V by 2 bases and J by 3 bases, and 13 bases separated the two germline ends. The CDR3 consists of 15 residues. The DNA of the CDR3 is TGTGCCAGCAGTTACACTCCGGGGAGCGACTATGGCTACACCTTC. Its protein is CASSYTPGSDYGYTF.

By share, this clonotype ranks as medium-sized. This chain uses TRBV30 with TRBJ2-7; tentative D call: TRBD2 (6 bases). The germline V and J ends were trimmed by 2 bases and 10 bases, with 21 bases remaining between them. The CDR3 is 14 residues long. Germline V lookup: CDR1 GTSNPN, CDR2 SVGIG (reference sequence). The CDR3, as DNA: TGTGCCTGGAGTCTAGACTGGGGGGTCTTTGAACAGTACTTC. Amino acid sequence: CAWSLDWGVFEQYF.

This clonotype is labeled medium-sized (0.01 to 0.1%). The V gene is TRBV20-1, the J gene TRBJ2-4; no definite D call. V dropped 5 bases and J dropped 0 bases, with 11 bases sitting between them. CDR1 and CDR2 (germline): DFQATT, SNEGSKA (reference sequence). The CDR3 covers 14 residues. The CDR3 DNA sequence: TGCAGTGCTCACGTTAGTCTAGCCAAAAACATTCAGTACTTC. Residues: CSAHVSLAKNIQYF.